A selection of T cell receptor beta chains follows, all from one sample in a study of OX40 agonist ivuxolimab in advanced cancers. Some clones are missing from TCRdb's copy, which holds only in-frame ones; the method was immunoSEQ multiplex PCR. The sample has tens of thousands of clones; about 93% are singletons. The source was CD4+ or CD8+ T cells sorted from blood, collected in a trial of the OX40 agonist ivuxolimab. These TCRs come from an adult with an advanced solid tumor such as melanoma, head and neck, liver or kidney cancer. CDR3s include the opening cysteine and the closing phenylalanine or tryptophan. D genes are given only for firm matches. Rows give clone size only sometimes, using once, few, many, or a class for an expanded clone.

>TRBJ2-7|TRBV4-2|-|TRBD1
TGTGCCAGCAGCCAAGATTGGCCCGGGACAGGGAACGAGCAGTACTTC
CASSQDWPGTGNEQYF
>TRBJ2-7|TRBV6-5|-|-
TGTGCCAGCAGTTACGACAGAGGGCCCTACGAGCAGTACTTC
CASSYDRGPYEQYF
>TRBJ2-7|TRBV10-1|-|-
TGCGCCAGCAGTGAGACTAGTCTGGCCGAGCAGTACTTC
CASSETSLAEQYF
>TRBJ1-2|TRBV7-2|once|-
TGTGCCAGCAGCTTAGTGGGGGGCGCAGATAATGGCTACACCTTC
CASSLVGGADNGYTF
>TRBJ2-7|TRBV19|-|TRBD2
TGTGCCAGTAGTTCTATAGCGGGGGGCCTCTCCTACGAGCAGTACTTC
CASSSIAGGLSYEQYF
>TRBJ1-3|TRBV4-2|-|-
TGTGCCAGCAGCCAAGATCAGGAGATCTCTGGAAACACCATATATTTT
CASSQDQEISGNTIYF
>TRBJ2-5|TRBV9|once|TRBD2
TGTGCCAGCAGCCCACTTACCACCGGGACTACGGACCAAGAGACCCAGTACTTC
CASSPLTTGTTDQETQYF
>TRBJ1-2|TRBV4-3|-|-
TGCGCCAGCAGCCAAGATGGTTGGGCGCGCTACACCTTC
CASSQDGWARYTF
>TRBJ1-5|TRBV28|-|-
TGTGCCAGCATTGCTTCGCCTGGACAGCCCCAGCATTTT
CASIASPGQPQHF
>TRBJ2-1|TRBV4-3|-|TRBD1
TGCGCCAGCAGCCAAGATGGGGACAGGAACAATGAGCAGTTCTTC
CASSQDGDRNNEQFF
>TRBJ2-1|TRBV28|-|TRBD2
TGTGCCAGCAGTCCCGCGGGAGGGGACCTCTCCTACAATGAGCAGTTCTTC
CASSPAGGDLSYNEQFF
>TRBJ2-4|TRBV23-1|-|-
TGCGCCAGCAGTCGGAGGGGTGCCAAAAACATTCAGTACTTC
CASSRRGAKNIQYF
>TRBJ2-5|TRBV16|once|-
TGTGCCAGCAGCCCCGACAGTCTTCAAGAGACCCAGTACTTC
CASSPDSLQETQYF
>TRBJ2-3|TRBV6-1|-|TRBD1
TGTGCCAGCAGTGCCGGCGTATATACAGGGACAGGGGGCCCAGATACGCAGTATTTT
CASSAGVYTGTGGPDTQYF
>TRBJ2-3|TRBV27|-|-
TGTGCCAGCAGTACTTCCCGGGAGCGGACAGATACGCAGTATTTT
CASSTSRERTDTQYF
>TRBJ1-5|TRBV6-5|-|TRBD1
TGTGCCAGCAGTACGGGACAGGAAAATCAGCCCCAGCATTTT
CASSTGQENQPQHF
>TRBJ1-2|TRBV25-1|-|-
TGTGCCAGTAAACCCTACGACGGGATCTATGGCTACACCTTC
CASKPYDGIYGYTF
>TRBJ2-7|TRBV9|-|TRBD2
TGTGCCAGCAGCGCGAGCGGGAGGCTCTCCTACGAGCAGTACTTC
CASSASGRLSYEQYF
>TRBJ2-3|TRBV2|-|TRBD1
TGTGCCAGCAGCGAGGTAGGGGGCTCTAGCACAGATACGCAGTATTTT
CASSEVGGSSTDTQYF
>TRBJ1-5|TRBV7-2|-|-
TGTGCCAGCAGCTTAACAGGTGGGAATCAGCCCCAGCATTTT
CASSLTGGNQPQHF
>TRBJ2-7|TRBV19|-|-
TGTGCCAGTAGTCCGCACGTCGGTGGTCCCTACGAGCAGTACTTC
CASSPHVGGPYEQYF
>TRBJ2-4|TRBV7-9|-|-
TGTGCCAGCAACCCAGATGGCGGGTTTCAGTACTTC
CASNPDGGFQYF
>TRBJ1-1|TRBV19|-|TRBD1
TGTGCCACTCGCTGGACAGGGTTGAACACTGAAGCTTTCTTT
CATRWTGLNTEAFF
>TRBJ2-1|TRBV7-7|-|TRBD2
TGTGCTAGCAGCTTAGGACTAGATGAAACAGACAATGAGCAGTTCTTC
CASSLGLDETDNEQFF
>TRBJ2-3|TRBV7-8|-|TRBD1
TGTGCCAGCAGCTTAGTTACAGGGGGCACAGATACGCAGTATTTT
CASSLVTGGTDTQYF
>TRBJ1-3|TRBV28|-|-
TGTGCCAGCCTTTTTCGCCGGGCCGCTGGAAACACCATATATTTT
CASLFRRAAGNTIYF
>TRBJ2-1|TRBV29-1|-|-
TGCAGCGTTGAAAAGGCTCAGCGGGCGGGGAGGGAGCAGTTCTTC
CSVEKAQRAGREQFF
>TRBJ1-1|TRBV18|-|TRBD1
TGTGCCAGCTCACCACTGGACAGGGCCACTGAAGCTTTCTTT
CASSPLDRATEAFF
>TRBJ1-1|TRBV5-4|-|-
TGTGCCAGCAGCCCTAACCAGAGAATGAACACTGAAGCTTTCTTT
CASSPNQRMNTEAFF
>TRBJ2-3|TRBV18|-|-
TGTGCCAGCTCACCACCGTTCGGGGAGCCGGGCCCAGATACGCAGTATTTT
CASSPPFGEPGPDTQYF
>TRBJ2-3|TRBV10-3|-|TRBD2
TGTGCCATCAGTGACGAACTAGCGGGGGGACGTGCTAGCACAGATACGCAGTATTTT
CAISDELAGGRASTDTQYF
>TRBJ2-1|TRBV4-1|-|-
TGCGCCAGCAGCCAAGTTGCGGGGTCTAAAAATGAGCAGTTCTTC
CASSQVAGSKNEQFF
>TRBJ2-6|TRBV15|-|-
TGTGCCACCAGCCCCCGGCTCTCTGGGGCCAACGTCCTGACTTTC
CATSPRLSGANVLTF
>TRBJ1-2|TRBV4-3|-|TRBD1
TGCGCCAGCAGCCCAGTGACAGGGGGCGGCTATGGCTACACCTTC
CASSPVTGGGYGYTF
>TRBJ1-1|TRBV6-5|-|-
TGTGCCAGCAGTTACTCGATGTCCGGGAACACTGAAGCTTTCTTT
CASSYSMSGNTEAFF
>TRBJ1-1|TRBV14|-|-
TGTGCCAGCAGCCAGGGGGCCAGGACTGAAGCTTTCTTT
CASSQGARTEAFF
>TRBJ2-7|TRBV4-1|-|TRBD2
TGCGCCAGCAGCCAAGAAGGTGGCGGGAGGGGGTACGAGCAGTACTTC
CASSQEGGGRGYEQYF
>TRBJ2-3|TRBV2|-|TRBD2
TGTGCCAGCATGGACGGGGGGGAAATAGATACGCAGTATTTT
CASMDGGEIDTQYF
>TRBJ1-2|TRBV27|-|-
TGTGCCAGCAGTTCTATCCGGGACACCTTACCATGGAACTATGGCTACACCTTC
CASSSIRDTLPWNYGYTF
>TRBJ2-7|TRBV5-6|-|TRBD2
TGTGCCAGCAGCTTGGGTCTAGCGGACGAGCAGTACTTC
CASSLGLADEQYF
>TRBJ2-1|TRBV5-1|-|-
TGCGCCAGCAGCTTGGGCCTTCCGGAGCAGTTCTTC
CASSLGLPEQFF
>TRBJ1-1|TRBV6-5|-|TRBD1
TGTGCCGCCTCTCTTCAGGGGGCCCTCGGCACTGAAGCTTTCTTT
CAASLQGALGTEAFF
>TRBJ2-5|TRBV7-9|-|TRBD1
TGTGCCAGCACCTCCGGACAGGCTAGCGAGACCCAGTACTTC
CASTSGQASETQYF
>TRBJ1-5|TRBV27|-|-
TGTGCCAGCAGTCCCCGGGACATCCATCAGCCCCAGCATTTT
CASSPRDIHQPQHF
>TRBJ1-6|TRBV2|-|TRBD1
TGTGCCAGCAGTGACCCCGGGACAGGGAATTCACCCCTCCACTTT
CASSDPGTGNSPLHF
>TRBJ2-3|TRBV4-3|-|TRBD1
TGCGCCAGCAGCCCATCAGGACAGGGCCCGACAGATACGCAGTATTTT
CASSPSGQGPTDTQYF
>TRBJ2-2|TRBV6-6|-|-
TGTGCCAGCAGTTACTACAGGACTGGGAACACCGGGGAGCTGTTTTTT
CASSYYRTGNTGELFF
>TRBJ2-7|TRBV19|-|TRBD1
TGTGCCATCTTGGGCCGGGACAGGATCCTCGAGCAGTACTTC
CAILGRDRILEQYF
>TRBJ1-1|TRBV5-4|-|-
TGTGCCAGCAGCCCTACGATAACAGGGACTGAAGCTTTCTTT
CASSPTITGTEAFF
>TRBJ2-7|TRBV10-1|-|TRBD1
TGCGCCAGCAGTGATTCGGGACAGGGTATCGACGAGCAGTACTTC
CASSDSGQGIDEQYF
>TRBJ2-3|TRBV5-8|-|-
TGTGCCAGCAGCCCCGCACCGCTTGGGGGCACAGATACGCAGTATTTT
CASSPAPLGGTDTQYF